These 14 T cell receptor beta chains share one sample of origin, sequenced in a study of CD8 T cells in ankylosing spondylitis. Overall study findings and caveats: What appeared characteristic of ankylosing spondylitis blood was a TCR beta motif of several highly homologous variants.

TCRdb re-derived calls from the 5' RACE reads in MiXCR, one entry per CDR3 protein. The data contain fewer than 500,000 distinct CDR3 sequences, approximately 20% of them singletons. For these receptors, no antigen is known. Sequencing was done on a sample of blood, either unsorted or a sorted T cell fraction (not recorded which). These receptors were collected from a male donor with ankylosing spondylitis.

CDR3 sequence reads: CASSGGRGSYEQYF. CDR3 sequence (DNA): TGTGCCAGCAGTGGGGGGAGAGGGAGCTACGAGCAGTACTTC. The chain has TRBV2 and TRBJ2-7; D assignment may be TRBD1 or TRBD2 (5 bases each). V was trimmed by 4 bases and J by 3 bases, leaving 13 bases between them. Germline V gene sequence: CDR1 SNHLY, CDR2 FYNNEI. The CDR3 runs 14 residues.

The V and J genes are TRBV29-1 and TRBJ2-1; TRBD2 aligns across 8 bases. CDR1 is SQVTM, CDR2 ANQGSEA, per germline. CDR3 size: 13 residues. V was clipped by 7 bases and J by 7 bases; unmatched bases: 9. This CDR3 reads CSAGGQGSNEQFF. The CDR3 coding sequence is TGCAGCGCGGGGGGGCAAGGTTCGAATGAGCAGTTCTTC.

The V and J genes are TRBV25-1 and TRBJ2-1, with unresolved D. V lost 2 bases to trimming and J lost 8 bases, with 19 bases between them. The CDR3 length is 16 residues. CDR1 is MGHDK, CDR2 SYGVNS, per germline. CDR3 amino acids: CASSEPRQAALHEQFF. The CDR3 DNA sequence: TGTGCCAGCAGTGAACCACGCCAGGCTGCCCTGCATGAGCAGTTCTTC.

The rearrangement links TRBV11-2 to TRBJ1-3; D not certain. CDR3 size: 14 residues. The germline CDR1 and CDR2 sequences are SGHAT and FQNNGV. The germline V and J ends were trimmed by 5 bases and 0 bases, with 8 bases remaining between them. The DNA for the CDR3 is TGTGCCAGCAGCCCTTTGAGCTCTGGAAACACCATATATTTT. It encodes CASSPLSSGNTIYF.

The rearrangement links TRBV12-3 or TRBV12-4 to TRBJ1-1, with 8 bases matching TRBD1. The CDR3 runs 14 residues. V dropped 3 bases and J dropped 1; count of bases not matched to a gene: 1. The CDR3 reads CASSFDRGNTEAFF. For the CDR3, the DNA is TGTGCCAGCAGTTTCGACAGGGGGAACACTGAAGCTTTCTTT.

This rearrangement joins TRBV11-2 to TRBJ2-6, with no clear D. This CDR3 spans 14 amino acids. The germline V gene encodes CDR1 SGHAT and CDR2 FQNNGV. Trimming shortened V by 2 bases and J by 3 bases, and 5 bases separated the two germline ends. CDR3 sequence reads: CASSLYGGANVLTF. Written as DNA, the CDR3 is TGTGCCAGCAGCTTATATGGTGGGGCCAACGTCCTGACTTTC. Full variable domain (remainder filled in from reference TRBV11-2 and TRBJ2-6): EAGVAQSPRYKIIEKRQSVAFWCNPISGHATLYWYQQILGQGPKLLIQFQNNGVVDDSQLPKDRFSAERLKGVDSTLKIQPAKLEDSAVYLCASSLYGGANVLTFGAGSRLTVL.

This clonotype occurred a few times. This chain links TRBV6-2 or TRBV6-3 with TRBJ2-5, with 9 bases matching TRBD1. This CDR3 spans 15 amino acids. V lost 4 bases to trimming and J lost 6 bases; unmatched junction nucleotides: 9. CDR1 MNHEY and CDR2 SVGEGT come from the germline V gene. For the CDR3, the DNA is TGTGCCAGCAGTTCCTACCGGGACAGGGTACAGACCCAGTACTTC. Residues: CASSSYRDRVQTQYF.

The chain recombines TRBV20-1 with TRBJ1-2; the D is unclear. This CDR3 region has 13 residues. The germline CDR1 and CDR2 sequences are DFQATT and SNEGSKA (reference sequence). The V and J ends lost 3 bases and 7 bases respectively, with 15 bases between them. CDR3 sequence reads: CSASIRGQSGYTF. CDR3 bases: TGCAGTGCTAGCATCCGCGGGCAAAGTGGCTACACCTTC.

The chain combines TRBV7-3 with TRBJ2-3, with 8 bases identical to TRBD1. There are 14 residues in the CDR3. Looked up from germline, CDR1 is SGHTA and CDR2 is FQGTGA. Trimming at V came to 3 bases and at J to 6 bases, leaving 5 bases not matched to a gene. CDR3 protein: CASSLDRVADTQYF. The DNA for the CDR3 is TGTGCCAGCAGCTTGGACAGGGTAGCCGATACGCAGTATTTT.

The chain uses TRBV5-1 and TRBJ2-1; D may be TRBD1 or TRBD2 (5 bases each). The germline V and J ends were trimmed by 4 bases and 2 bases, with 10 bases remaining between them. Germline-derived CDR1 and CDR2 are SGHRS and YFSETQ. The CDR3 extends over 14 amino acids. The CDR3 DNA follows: TGCGCCAGCAGCCGGGACCAAACCTACAATGAGCAGTTCTTC. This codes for CASSRDQTYNEQFF.

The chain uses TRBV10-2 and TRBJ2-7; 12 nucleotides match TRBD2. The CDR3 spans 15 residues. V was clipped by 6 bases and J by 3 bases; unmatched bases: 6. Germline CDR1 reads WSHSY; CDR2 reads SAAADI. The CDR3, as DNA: TGCGCCAGCAGGAGACTAGCGGGAGACGACTACGAGCAGTACTTC. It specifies CASRRLAGDDYEQYF.

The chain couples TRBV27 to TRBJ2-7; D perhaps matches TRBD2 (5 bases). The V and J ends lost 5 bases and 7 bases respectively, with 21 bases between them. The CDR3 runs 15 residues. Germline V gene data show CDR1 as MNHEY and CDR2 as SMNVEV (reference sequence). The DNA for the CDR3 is TGTGCCAGCAGTCCTCTTACGTCACTATCGGGGGAGCAGTACTTC. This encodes CASSPLTSLSGEQYF.

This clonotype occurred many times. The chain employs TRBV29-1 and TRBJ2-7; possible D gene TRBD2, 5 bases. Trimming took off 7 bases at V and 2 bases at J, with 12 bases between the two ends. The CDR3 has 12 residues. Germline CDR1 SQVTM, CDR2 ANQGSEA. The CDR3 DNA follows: TGCAGCGCTACAGCGGACCCCTACGAGCAGTACTTC. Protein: CSATADPYEQYF.

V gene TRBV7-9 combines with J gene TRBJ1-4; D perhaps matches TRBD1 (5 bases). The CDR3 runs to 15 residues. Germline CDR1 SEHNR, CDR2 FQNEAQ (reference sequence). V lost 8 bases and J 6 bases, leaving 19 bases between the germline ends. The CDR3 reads CASPSREYGDEKLFF. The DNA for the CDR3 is TGTGCCAGCCCTTCCAGGGAATACGGGGATGAAAAACTGTTTTTT.